The clone carrying this T cell receptor (beta chain) was seen a few times. Antigen specificity is unknown. The data originate from a study of beta chain features in type 1 diabetes. General study results and limits: Among patients with Type 1 diabetes, TCRB CDR3s were moderately but significantly shorter in every one of the four CD4+ subsets.

Expressed TCRB transcripts were sequenced after all isolated RNA was converted to cDNA. The data were produced by immunoSEQ multiplex PCR, yet TCRdb's version contains in-frame clones alone and is incomplete. The sample has 23,000 or so clones, around 69% seen once; the top ten hold about 4%. This CDR3 is 16 amino acids long. Trimming removed 5 bases at V and 5 bases at J, with 21 bases between. Germline CDR1 reads SGHVS; CDR2 reads FQNEAQ. This receptor was obtained from a man between 18 and 35 years old with type 1 diabetes. The genes are TRBV7-8 and TRBJ2-5; the D gene is possibly TRBD1 (6 bases). Sequencing was done on a sample of Tregs from blood. CDR3: CASSPRRGGIWETQYF. The CDR3 DNA is TGTGCCAGCAGCCCGCGGAGAGGGGGAATTTGGGAGACCCAGTACTTC.